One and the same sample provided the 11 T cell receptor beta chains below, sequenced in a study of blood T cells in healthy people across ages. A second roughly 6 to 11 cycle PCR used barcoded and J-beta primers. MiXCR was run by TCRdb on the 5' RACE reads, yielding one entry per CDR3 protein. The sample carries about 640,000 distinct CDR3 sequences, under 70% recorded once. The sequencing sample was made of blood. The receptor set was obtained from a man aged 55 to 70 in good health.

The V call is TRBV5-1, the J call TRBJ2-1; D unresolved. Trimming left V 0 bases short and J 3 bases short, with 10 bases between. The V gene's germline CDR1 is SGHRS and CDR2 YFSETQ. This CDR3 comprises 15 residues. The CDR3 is CASSLGAIDYNEQFF. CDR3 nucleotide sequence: TGCGCCAGCAGCTTGGGGGCTATCGACTACAATGAGCAGTTCTTC.

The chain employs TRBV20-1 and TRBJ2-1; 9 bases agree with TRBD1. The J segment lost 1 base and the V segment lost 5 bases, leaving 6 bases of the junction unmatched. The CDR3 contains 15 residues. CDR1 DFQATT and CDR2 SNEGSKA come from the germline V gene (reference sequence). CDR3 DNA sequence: TGCAGTGCTCTCCCCGGGACAGGGTCCTACAATGAGCAGTTCTTC. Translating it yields CSALPGTGSYNEQFF.

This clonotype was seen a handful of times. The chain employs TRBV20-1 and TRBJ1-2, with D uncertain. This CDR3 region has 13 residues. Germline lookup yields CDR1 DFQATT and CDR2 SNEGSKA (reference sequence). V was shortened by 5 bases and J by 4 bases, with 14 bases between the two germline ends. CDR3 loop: CSAEPGDSYGYTF. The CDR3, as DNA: TGCAGTGCTGAACCTGGGGATAGCTATGGCTACACCTTC.

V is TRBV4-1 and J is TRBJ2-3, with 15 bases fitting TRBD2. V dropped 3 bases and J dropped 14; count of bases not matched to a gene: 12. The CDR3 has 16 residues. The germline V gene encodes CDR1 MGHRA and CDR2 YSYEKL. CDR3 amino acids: CASSQALPGLAGGPYF. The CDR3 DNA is TGCGCCAGCAGCCAGGCCCTCCCGGGACTAGCGGGGGGCCCGTATTTT.

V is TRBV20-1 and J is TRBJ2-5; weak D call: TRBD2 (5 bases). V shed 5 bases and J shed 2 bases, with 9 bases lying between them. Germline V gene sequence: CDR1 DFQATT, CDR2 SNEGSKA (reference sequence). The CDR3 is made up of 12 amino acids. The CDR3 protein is CSAHRGQETQYF. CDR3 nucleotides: TGCAGTGCTCATCGGGGACAAGAGACCCAGTACTTC.

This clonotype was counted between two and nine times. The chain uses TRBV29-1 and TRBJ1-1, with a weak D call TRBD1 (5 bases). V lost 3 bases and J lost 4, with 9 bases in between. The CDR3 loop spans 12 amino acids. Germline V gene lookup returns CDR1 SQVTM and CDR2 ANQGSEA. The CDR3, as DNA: TGCAGCGTTGATTCGGGGCGCACTGAAGCTTTCTTT. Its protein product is CSVDSGRTEAFF.

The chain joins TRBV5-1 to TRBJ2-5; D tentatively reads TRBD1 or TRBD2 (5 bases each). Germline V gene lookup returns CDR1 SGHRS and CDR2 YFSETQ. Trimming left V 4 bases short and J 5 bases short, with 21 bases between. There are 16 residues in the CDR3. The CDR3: CASSQGVGRGVETQYF. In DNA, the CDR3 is TGCGCCAGCAGCCAAGGGGTTGGGAGAGGGGTTGAGACCCAGTACTTC. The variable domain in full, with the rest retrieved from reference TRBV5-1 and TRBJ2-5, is KAGVTQTPRYLIKTRGQQVTLSCSPISGHRSVSWYQQTPGQGLQFLFEYFSETQRNKGNFPGRFSGRQFSNSRSEMNVSTLELGDSALYLCASSQGVGRGVETQYFGPGTRLLVL.

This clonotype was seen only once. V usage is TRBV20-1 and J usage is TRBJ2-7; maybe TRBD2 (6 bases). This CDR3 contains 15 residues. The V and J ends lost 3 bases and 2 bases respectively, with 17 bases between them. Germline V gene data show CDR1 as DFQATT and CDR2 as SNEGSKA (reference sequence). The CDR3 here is CSASSGAGLTYEQYF. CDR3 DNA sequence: TGCAGTGCTAGTTCGGGAGCAGGGTTGACCTACGAGCAGTACTTC.

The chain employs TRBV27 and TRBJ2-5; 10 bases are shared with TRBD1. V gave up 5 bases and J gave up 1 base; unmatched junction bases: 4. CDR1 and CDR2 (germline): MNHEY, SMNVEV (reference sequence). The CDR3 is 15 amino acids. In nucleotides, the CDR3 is TGTGCCAGCAGTAGGGGACAGGGGCGCCAAGAGACCCAGTACTTC. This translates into CASSRGQGRQETQYF.

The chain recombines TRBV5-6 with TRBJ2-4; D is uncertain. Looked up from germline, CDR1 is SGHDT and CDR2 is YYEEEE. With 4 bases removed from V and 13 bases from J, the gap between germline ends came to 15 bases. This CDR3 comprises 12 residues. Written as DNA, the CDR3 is TGTGCCAGCAGCCGAACCGCGAAGGTCCAGTACTTC. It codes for CASSRTAKVQYF.

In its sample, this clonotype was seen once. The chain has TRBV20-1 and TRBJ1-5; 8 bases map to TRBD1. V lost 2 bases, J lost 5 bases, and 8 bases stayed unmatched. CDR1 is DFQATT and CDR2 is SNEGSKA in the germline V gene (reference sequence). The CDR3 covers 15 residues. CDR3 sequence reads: CSARPNRGTDQPQHF. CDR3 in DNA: TGCAGTGCTAGACCCAACAGGGGGACGGATCAGCCCCAGCATTTT.